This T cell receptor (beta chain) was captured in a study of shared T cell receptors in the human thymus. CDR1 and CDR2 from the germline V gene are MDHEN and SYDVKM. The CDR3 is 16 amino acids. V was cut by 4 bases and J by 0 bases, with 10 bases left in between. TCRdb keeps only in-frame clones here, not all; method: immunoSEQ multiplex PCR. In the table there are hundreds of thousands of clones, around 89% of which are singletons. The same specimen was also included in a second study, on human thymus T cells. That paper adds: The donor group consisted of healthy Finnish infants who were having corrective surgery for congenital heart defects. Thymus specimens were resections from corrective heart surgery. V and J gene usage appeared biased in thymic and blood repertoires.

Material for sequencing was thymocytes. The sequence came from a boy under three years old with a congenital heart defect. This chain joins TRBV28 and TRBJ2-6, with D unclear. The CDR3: CASSSQNHSGANVLTF. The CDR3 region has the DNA TGTGCCAGCAGTTCTCAGAACCACTCTGGGGCCAACGTCCTGACTTTC.